One sample yielded the 5 T cell receptor beta chains listed below, sequenced in a study of T cells in localized non-small cell lung cancer. Produced via immunoSEQ multiplex PCR; TCRdb's table is partial and in-frame only. The table includes more than 45,000 clones, roughly 85% detected once. The sequenced sample was peripheral blood, obtained before any cancer treatment. All receptors come from a male donor at least 60 years old with stage III squamous cell lung carcinoma.

The chain couples TRBV18 to TRBJ1-1, with TRBD1 as a possible D gene (5 bases). The V end was cut by 3 bases, the J end by 2 bases, with 13 bases between. CDR3 length: 15 residues. The germline CDR1 and CDR2 sequences are KGHSH and LQKENI. The chain's CDR3 is CASSPGIGANTEAFF. CDR3 sequence (DNA): TGTGCCAGCTCACCCGGCATCGGGGCTAACACTGAAGCTTTCTTT.

V usage is TRBV29-1 and J usage is TRBJ2-5; perhaps TRBD2 as D (6 bases). Trimming took off 3 bases at V and 2 bases at J, with 16 bases between the two ends. This CDR3 contains 15 residues. Germline V gene lookup returns CDR1 SQVTM and CDR2 ANQGSEA. CDR3 bases: TGCAGCGTTGAGGTTATCGGGGGTAGTCAAGAGACCCAGTACTTC. Its protein product is CSVEVIGGSQETQYF.

V and J are TRBV27 and TRBJ1-2, with 9 bases identical to TRBD1. The CDR3 extends over 13 amino acids. V was pared by 5 bases and J by 7 bases, with 5 bases of the junction left unmatched. From germline, CDR1 is MNHEY and CDR2 SMNVEV (reference sequence). The CDR3 loop is CASSKTGGTGYTF. CDR3 sequence (DNA): TGTGCCAGCAGTAAAACAGGGGGCACTGGCTACACCTTC.

CDR3 sequence (DNA): TGTGCCAGCAGTTACGCCGGGACAGCAGGGAATCAGCCCCAGCATTTT. The encoded protein is CASSYAGTAGNQPQHF. This chain connects TRBV6-5 to TRBJ1-5; 7 bases map to TRBD1. V shed 2 bases, J shed 4 bases, and the junction held 8 bases outside the gene matches. This CDR3 contains 16 residues. Looked up from germline, CDR1 is MNHEY and CDR2 is SVGAGI.

This chain connects TRBV30 to TRBJ2-5; 8 bases map to TRBD2. This CDR3 contains 15 residues. V trimming: 1 base; J trimming: 5 bases; junction bases outside the gene matches: 9. Germline values: CDR1 GTSNPN, CDR2 SVGIG (reference sequence). The CDR3 nucleotides are TGTGCCTGGAGTGCCGGGGGGGCAAGTAAGGAGACCCAGTACTTC. Translating it yields CAWSAGGASKETQYF.